This paragraph covers one T cell receptor beta chain sequence. The assay was immunoSEQ multiplex PCR, and TCRdb's table has in-frame clones only and misses some. This sample has approximately 81,000 clones; around 93% occur once, and the top ten carry approximately 14%. These data are taken from a study of OX40 agonist ivuxolimab in advanced cancers. Overall study context: Three patients responded partially, comprising one with hepatocellular carcinoma and two with cutaneous melanoma.

The sequence was collected from an adult with an advanced solid tumor such as melanoma, head and neck, liver or kidney cancer. The sequences come from CD4+ or CD8+ T cells sorted from blood, collected in a trial of the OX40 agonist ivuxolimab.

The CDR3 protein is CASSEVDGWDTEAFF. CDR3 bases: TGTGCCAGCAGTGAAGTCGACGGGTGGGACACTGAAGCTTTCTTT. V is TRBV2 and J is TRBJ1-1; D ambiguous. Trimming removed 1 base at V and 3 bases at J, with 12 bases between. The CDR3 extends over 15 amino acids. Germline V gene sequence: CDR1 SNHLY, CDR2 FYNNEI.